Sequencing of this T cell receptor (beta chain) was carried out in a study of T-cell memory formation after mild COVID-19. Study as a whole: TCR clusters showed largely donor specificity. Study results and caveats: Pre-infection memory contained some responding clones, which suggested that cross-reactive memory had joined. Mostly located in CM and EM were contracting CD4+ clones, with contracting CD8+ clones located in EMRA. The study found balanced CD4/CD8 in clones contracting day 15 to 85 and a CD4+ lean in later expanders.

On this clonotype itself: No antigen is known for it.

V gave up 3 bases and J gave up 2 bases, with 11 bases separating them. The CDR3 extends over 15 amino acids. Germline lookup yields CDR1 SGHRS and CDR2 YFSETQ. TCRdb itself ran the 5' RACE reads through MiXCR, one entry per CDR3 protein. This table holds around 310,000 distinct CDR3 sequences, 20% to 25% found once. The receptor was isolated from a man aged 18 to 30 who had mild COVID-19 (a few samples of this study predate the infection). Cell type and time point are not known. Material for sequencing was PBMCs or a T cell subset sorted from them (not recorded which). The V call is TRBV5-1, the J call TRBJ1-4; D is uncertain. In DNA form, the CDR3 reads TGCGCCAGCAGCTACTCGACACAGACTAATGAAAAACTGTTTTTT. It encodes CASSYSTQTNEKLFF.